Sequencing of this T cell receptor (beta chain) was carried out in a study of blood T cell repertoires in COVID-19. Study as a whole: Researchers got acute and convalescent COVID-19 samples from the United States, Italy and Spain. The analysed material was cDNA or gDNA that came from T cells, B-cell-depleted T cells, or PBMCs.

Trimming cost V 4 bases and J 2 bases; bases outside gene matches: 7. CDR1 and CDR2 from the germline V gene are LGHDT and YNNKEL (reference sequence). This CDR3 is 15 amino acids long. Original processing methods: Amplification from reference gene primers served as the basis for estimated nucleated cell counts. Assay used: immunoSEQ multiplex PCR; TCRdb lists only in-frame clones, some missing. V, J and clone size reflect that table, while D and trimming were determined from the DNA. The table has roughly 180,000 clones, approximately 86% seen once; the top ten hold 0.99%. Material: peripheral blood. The rearrangement joins TRBV3-1 (or the pseudogene TRBV3-2) to TRBJ1-2; 7 bases agree with TRBD1. The receptor comes from a man aged 18 to 35 with acute or convalescent COVID-19. CDR3 protein: CASSPTGLVNYGYTF. CDR3 DNA: TGTGCCAGCAGCCCGACAGGGCTTGTGAACTATGGCTACACCTTC.